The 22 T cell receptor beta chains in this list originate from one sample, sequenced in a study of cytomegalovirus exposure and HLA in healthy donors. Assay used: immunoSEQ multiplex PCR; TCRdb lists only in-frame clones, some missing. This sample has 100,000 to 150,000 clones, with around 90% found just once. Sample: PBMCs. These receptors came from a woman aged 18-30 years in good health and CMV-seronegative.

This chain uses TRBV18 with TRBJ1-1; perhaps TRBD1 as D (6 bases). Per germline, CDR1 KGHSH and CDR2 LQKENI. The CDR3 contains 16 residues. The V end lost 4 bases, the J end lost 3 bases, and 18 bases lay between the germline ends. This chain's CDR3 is CASSRRDEGGYTEAFF. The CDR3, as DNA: TGTGCCAGCTCACGTCGGGACGAAGGGGGATACACTGAAGCTTTCTTT. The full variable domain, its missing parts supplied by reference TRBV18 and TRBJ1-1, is NAGVMQNPRHLVRRRGQEARLRCSPMKGHSHVYWYRQLPEEGLKFMVYLQKENIIDESGMPKERFSAEFPKEGPSILRIQQVVRGDSAAYFCASSRRDEGGYTEAFFGQGTRLTVV.

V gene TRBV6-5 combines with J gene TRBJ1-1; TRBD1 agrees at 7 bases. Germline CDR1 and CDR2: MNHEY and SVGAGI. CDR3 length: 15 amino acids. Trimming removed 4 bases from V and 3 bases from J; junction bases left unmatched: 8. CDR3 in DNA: TGTGCCAGCAGTTCAACGACAGGGTGGTACACTGAAGCTTTCTTT. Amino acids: CASSSTTGWYTEAFF.

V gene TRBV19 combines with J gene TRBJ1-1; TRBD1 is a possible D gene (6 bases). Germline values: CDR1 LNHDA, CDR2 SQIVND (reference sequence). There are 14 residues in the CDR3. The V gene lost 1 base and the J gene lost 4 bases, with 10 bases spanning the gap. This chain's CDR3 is CASSIGGGGTEAFF. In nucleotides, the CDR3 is TGTGCCAGTAGTATAGGAGGGGGTGGCACTGAAGCTTTCTTT.

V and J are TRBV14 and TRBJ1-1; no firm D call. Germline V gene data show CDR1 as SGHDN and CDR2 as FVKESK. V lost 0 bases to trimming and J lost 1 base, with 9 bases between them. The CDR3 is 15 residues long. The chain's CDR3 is CASSQDPARNTEAFF. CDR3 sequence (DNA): TGTGCCAGCAGCCAAGATCCCGCTAGGAACACTGAAGCTTTCTTT. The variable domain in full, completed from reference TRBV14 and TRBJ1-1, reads EAGVTQFPSHSVIEKGQTVTLRCDPISGHDNLYWYRRVMGKEIKFLLHFVKESKQDESGMPNNRFLAERTGGTYSTLKVQPAELEDSGVYFCASSQDPARNTEAFFGQGTRLTVV.

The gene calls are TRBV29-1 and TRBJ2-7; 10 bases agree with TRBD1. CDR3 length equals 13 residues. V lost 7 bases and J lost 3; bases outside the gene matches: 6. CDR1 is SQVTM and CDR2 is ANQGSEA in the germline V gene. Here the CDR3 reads CSGQGALDYEQYF. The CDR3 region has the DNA TGCAGCGGACAGGGGGCATTAGACTACGAGCAGTACTTC.

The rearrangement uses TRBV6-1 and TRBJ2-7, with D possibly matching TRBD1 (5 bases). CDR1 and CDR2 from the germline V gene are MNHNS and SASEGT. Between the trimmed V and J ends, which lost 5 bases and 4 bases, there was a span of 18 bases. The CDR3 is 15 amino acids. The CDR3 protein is CASSLGAPGLYEQYF. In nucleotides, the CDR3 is TGTGCCAGCAGTCTAGGGGCCCCCGGGTTGTACGAGCAGTACTTC.

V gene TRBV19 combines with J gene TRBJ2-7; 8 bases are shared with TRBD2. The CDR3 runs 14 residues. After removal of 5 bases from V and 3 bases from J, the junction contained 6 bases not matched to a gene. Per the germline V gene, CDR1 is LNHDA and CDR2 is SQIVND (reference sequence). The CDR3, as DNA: TGTGCCAGTAGTTCGGCGGGGGGTTACTACGAGCAGTACTTC. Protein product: CASSSAGGYYEQYF.

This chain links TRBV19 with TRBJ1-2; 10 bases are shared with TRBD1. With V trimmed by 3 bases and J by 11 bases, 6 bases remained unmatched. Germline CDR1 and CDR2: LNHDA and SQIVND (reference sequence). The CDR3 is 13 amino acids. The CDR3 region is CASSIRQGALYTF. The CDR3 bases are TGTGCCAGTAGTATTCGACAGGGGGCTCTATACACCTTC.

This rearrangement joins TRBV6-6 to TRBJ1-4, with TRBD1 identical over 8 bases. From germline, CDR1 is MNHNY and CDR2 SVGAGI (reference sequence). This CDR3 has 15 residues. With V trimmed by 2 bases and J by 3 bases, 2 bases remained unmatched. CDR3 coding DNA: TGTGCCAGCAGTTACAGCAGGGGGCCTAATGAAAAACTGTTTTTT. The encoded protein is CASSYSRGPNEKLFF.

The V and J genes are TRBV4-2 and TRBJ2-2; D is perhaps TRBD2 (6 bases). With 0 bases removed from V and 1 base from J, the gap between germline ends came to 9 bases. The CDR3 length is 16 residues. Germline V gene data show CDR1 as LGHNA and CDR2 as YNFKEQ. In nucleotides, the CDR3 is TGTGCCAGCAGCCAAGATACGGGGGAGAACACCGGGGAGCTGTTTTTT. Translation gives CASSQDTGENTGELFF.

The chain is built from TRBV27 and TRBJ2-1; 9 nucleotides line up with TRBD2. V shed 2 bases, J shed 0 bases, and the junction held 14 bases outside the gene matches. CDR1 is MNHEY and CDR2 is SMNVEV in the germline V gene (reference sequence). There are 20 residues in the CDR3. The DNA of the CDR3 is TGTGCCAGCAGTTTAGGAGGCGGGAGGGCAAATTTGGGCTCCTACAATGAGCAGTTCTTC. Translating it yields CASSLGGGRANLGSYNEQFF.

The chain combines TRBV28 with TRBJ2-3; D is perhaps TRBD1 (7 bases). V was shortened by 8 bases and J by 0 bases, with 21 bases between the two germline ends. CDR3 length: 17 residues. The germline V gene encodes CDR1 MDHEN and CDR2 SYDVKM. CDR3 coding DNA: TGTGCCAGCCAAACTCCACAGGGGAGGTCTAGCACAGATACGCAGTATTTT. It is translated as CASQTPQGRSSTDTQYF. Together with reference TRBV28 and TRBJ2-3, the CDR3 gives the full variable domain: DVKVTQSSRYLVKRTGEKVFLECVQDMDHENMFWYRQDPGLGLRLIYFSYDVKMKEKGDIPEGYSVSREKKERFSLILESASTNQTSMYLCASQTPQGRSSTDTQYFGPGTRLTVL.

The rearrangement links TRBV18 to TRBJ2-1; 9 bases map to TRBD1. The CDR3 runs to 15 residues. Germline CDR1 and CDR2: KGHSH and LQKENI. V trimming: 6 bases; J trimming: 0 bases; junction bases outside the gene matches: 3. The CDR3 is CASSPTGGSYNEQFF. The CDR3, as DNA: TGTGCCAGCTCCCCGACAGGGGGCTCCTACAATGAGCAGTTCTTC.

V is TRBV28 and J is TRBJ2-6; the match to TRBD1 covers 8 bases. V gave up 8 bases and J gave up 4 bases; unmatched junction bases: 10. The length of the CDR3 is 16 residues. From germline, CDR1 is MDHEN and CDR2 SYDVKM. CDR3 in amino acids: CASVGQGSGGANVLTF. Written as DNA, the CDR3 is TGTGCCAGCGTAGGACAGGGTTCGGGCGGGGCCAACGTCCTGACTTTC.

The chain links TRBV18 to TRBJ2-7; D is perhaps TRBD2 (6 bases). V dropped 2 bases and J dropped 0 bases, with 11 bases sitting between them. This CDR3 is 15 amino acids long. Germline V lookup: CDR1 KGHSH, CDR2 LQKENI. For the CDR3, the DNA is TGTGCCAGCTCACCAGGTCCGGGGGACTCCTACGAGCAGTACTTC. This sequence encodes CASSPGPGDSYEQYF.

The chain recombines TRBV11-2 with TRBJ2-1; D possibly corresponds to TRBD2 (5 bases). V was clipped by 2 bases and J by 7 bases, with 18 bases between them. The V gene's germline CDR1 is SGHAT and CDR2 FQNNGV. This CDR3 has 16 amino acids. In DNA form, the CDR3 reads TGTGCCAGCAGCTTAATGATGATCGCGGGCGCTAATGAGCAGTTCTTC. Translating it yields CASSLMMIAGANEQFF.

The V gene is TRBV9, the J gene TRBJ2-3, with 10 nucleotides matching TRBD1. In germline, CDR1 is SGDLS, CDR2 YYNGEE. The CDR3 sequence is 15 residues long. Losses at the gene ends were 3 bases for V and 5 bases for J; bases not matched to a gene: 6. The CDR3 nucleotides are TGTGCCAGCAGCGGCGGGACAGGGGTTGGAGATACGCAGTATTTT. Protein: CASSGGTGVGDTQYF.

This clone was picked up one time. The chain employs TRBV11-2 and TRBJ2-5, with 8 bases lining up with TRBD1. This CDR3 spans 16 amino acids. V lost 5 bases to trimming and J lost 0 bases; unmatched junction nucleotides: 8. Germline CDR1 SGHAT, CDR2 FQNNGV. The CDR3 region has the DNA TGTGCCAGCAGCCCCGGGACAGGAGCTTACCAAGAGACCCAGTACTTC. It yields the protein CASSPGTGAYQETQYF.

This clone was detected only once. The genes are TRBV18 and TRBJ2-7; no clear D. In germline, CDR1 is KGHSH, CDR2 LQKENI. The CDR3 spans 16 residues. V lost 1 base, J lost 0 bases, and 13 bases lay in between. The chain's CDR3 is CASSPRGVPTSYEQYF. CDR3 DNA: TGTGCCAGCTCACCACGCGGAGTACCCACCTCCTACGAGCAGTACTTC.

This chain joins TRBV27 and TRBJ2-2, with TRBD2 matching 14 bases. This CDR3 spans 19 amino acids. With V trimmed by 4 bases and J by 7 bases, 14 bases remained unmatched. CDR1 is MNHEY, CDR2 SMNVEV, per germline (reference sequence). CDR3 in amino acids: CASSSRLAGGPKEGGELFF. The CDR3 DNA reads TGTGCCAGCAGTTCCCGACTAGCGGGAGGGCCTAAGGAAGGCGGGGAGCTGTTTTTT.

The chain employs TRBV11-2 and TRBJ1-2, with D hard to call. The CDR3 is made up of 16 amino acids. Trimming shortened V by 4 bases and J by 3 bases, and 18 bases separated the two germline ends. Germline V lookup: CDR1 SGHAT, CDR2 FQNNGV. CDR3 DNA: TGTGCCAGCAGCTCTATATCCGGTAGTATCGACTATGGCTACACCTTC. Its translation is CASSSISGSIDYGYTF.

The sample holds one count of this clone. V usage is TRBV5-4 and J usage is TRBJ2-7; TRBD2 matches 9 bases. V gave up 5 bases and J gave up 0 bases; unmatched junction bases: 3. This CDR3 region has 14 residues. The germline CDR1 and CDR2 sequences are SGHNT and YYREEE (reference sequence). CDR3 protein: CASSLAGVSYEQYF. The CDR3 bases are TGTGCCAGCAGTTTAGCGGGAGTCTCCTACGAGCAGTACTTC.